These T cell receptor beta chains were read from a single sample in a study of CD8 T cells in Susac syndrome. TCRdb re-derived calls from the immunoSEQ multiplex PCR reads in MiXCR, one entry per CDR3 protein. The top ten hold approximately 0.2% of the sample, which has hundreds of thousands of distinct CDR3 sequences, almost 85% seen once. Input material: CD8+ T cells from PBMCs. The receptors derive from a human donor with multiple sclerosis. Each CDR3 is given with its conserved first and last residue. D genes are given only for firm matches. Only some rows state a clone size, as once, few, many or a class for expanded clones.

j_call v_call clone_size d_call cdr3_nt cdr3_aa
TRBJ2-7 TRBV29-1 NA NA TGCAGCGTTGAATTGGGCCAGGGGTCCTACGAGCAGTACTTC CSVELGQGSYEQYF
TRBJ2-5 TRBV5-6 NA TRBD1 TGTGCCAGCAGCTTCGACAGGGGGCTACGTGAGACCCAGTACTTC CASSFDRGLRETQYF
TRBJ1-1 TRBV20-1 NA TRBD1 TGCAGTGCTGGAACTACAGGGGCATCCACTGAAGCTTTCTTT CSAGTTGASTEAFF
TRBJ2-1 TRBV4-3 NA TRBD2 TGCGCCAGCAGCCAGAGACTAGCGGGCGACTCCTACAATGAGCAGTTCTTC CASSQRLAGDSYNEQFF
TRBJ2-1 TRBV4-3 few TRBD2 TGCGCCAGCAGCCAAGATTTGGTGAGCGGGGCTGACAATGAGCAGTTCTTC CASSQDLVSGADNEQFF
TRBJ2-7 TRBV19 NA NA TGTGCCAGTAGTACACGAACAGGGAACGAGCAGTACTTC CASSTRTGNEQYF
TRBJ1-2 TRBV29-1 NA NA TGCAGCGCAACCGGCGGGATCGGCTACACCTTC CSATGGIGYTF
TRBJ2-1 TRBV11-3 NA NA TGTGCCAGCAGCTTAGATCCCCAGGTCGCCTACAATGAGCAGTTCTTC CASSLDPQVAYNEQFF
TRBJ1-5 TRBV19 NA NA TGTGCCAGTAGTTTATCAGGGCTTCACCAGCCCCAGCATTTT CASSLSGLHQPQHF
TRBJ1-4 TRBV7-9 NA TRBD1 TGTGCCAGCAGCTTATCGGAACAGGGGGCGGCTAATGAAAAACTGTTTTTT CASSLSEQGAANEKLFF
TRBJ1-2 TRBV25-1 NA NA TGTGCCAGCAGTGAATATGGCAGGGAATTGGGCCCCTATGGCTACACCTTC CASSEYGRELGPYGYTF
TRBJ2-7 TRBV28 NA NA TGTGCCAGCAGTTTAAGGGTGGGGTCACTAGCTTCCTACGAGCAGTACTTC CASSLRVGSLASYEQYF
TRBJ2-7 TRBV18 NA TRBD2 TGTGCCAGCTCACTTGAACCGGGACTAGCGGGGCCCACCTACGAGCAGTACTTC CASSLEPGLAGPTYEQYF